Here is one T cell receptor (beta chain) with its context. Clones were read by immunoSEQ multiplex PCR, and TCRdb kept only the in-frame ones, dropping some. Among about 2.3 million clones listed, over 85% were seen once. This entry comes from a study of shared clonotypes between healthy human individuals. Overall study context: CD4 naive cells filled three plates per donor, CD4 memory three, CD8 naive two and CD8 memory one.

The TCR originated in a man younger than 30 in good health. Some clones in this sample may be carry-over from other donors' samples. Material: naive CD4+ T cells from PBMCs. As for subset: CD45RA+ positively selected.

The CDR3 sequence is CASSQLPDRARNIQYF. For the CDR3, the DNA is TGCGCCAGCAGCCAACTCCCGGACAGGGCGAGGAACATTCAGTACTTC. This chain links TRBV4-1 with TRBJ2-4, with 8 bases fitting TRBD1. The J segment lost 7 bases and the V segment lost 2 bases, leaving 10 bases of the junction unmatched. Per the germline V gene, CDR1 is MGHRA and CDR2 is YSYEKL. The CDR3 totals 16 residues.